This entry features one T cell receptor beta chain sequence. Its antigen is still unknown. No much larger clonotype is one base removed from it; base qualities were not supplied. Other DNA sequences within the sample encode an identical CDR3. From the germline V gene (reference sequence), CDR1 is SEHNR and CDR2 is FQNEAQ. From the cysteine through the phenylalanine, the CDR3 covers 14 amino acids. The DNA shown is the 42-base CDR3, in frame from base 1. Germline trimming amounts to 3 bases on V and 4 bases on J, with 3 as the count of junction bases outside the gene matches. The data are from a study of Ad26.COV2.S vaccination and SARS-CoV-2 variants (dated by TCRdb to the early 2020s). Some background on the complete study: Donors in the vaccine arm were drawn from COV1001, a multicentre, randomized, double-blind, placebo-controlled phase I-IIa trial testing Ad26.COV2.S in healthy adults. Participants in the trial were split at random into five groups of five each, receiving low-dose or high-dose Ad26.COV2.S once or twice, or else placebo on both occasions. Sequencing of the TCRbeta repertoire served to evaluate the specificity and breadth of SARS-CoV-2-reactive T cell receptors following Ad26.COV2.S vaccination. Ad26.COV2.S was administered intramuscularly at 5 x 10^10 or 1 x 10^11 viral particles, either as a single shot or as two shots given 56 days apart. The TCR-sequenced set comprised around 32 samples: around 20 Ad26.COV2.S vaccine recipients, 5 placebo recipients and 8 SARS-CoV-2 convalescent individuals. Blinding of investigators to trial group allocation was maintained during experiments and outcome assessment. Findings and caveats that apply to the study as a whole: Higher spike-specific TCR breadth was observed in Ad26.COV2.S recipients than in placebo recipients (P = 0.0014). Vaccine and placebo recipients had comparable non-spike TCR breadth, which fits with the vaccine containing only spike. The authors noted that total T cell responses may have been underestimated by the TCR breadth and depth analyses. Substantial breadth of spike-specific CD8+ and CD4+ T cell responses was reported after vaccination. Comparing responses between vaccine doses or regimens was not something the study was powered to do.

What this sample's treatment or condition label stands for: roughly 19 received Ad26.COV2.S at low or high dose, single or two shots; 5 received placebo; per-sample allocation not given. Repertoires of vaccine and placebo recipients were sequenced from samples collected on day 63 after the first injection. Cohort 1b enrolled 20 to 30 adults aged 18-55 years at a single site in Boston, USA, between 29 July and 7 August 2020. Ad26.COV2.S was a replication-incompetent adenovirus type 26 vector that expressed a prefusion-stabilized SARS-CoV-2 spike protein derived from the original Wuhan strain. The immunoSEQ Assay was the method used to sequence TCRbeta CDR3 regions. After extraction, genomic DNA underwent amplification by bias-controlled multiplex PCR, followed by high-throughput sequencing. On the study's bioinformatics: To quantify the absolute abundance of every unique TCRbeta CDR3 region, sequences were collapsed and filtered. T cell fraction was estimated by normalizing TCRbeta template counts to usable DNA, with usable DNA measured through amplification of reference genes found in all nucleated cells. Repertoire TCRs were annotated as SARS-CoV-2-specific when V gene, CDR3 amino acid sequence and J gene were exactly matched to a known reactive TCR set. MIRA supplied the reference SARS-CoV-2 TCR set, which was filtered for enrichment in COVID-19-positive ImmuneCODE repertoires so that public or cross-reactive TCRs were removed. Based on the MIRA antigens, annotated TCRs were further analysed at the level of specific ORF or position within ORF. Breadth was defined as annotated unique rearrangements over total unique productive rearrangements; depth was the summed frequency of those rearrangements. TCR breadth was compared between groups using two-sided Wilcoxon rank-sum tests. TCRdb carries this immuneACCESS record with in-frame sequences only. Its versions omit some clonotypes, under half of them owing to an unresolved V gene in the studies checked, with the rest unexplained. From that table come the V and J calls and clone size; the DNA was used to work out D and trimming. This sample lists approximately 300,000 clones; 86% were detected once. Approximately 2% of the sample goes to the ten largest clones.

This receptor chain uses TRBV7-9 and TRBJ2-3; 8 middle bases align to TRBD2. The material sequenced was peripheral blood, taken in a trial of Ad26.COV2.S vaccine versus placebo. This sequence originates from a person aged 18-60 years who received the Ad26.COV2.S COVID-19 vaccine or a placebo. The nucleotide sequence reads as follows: TGTGCCAGCAGCTTCGGCGGGGGGCCAGATACGCAGTATTTT. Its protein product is CASSFGGGPDTQYF.